This TCR beta chain was identified during a study of CD8 T cells in ankylosing spondylitis. Study-level points and caveats: Researchers reportedly found disease-linked clones significantly enriched in matched ankylosing spondylitis synovial fluid. In ankylosing spondylitis blood, a motif of 7 to 9 highly homologous TCR beta variants appeared characteristic.

TCRdb re-analysed the 5' RACE reads in MiXCR, keeping a single row per CDR3 protein. The table includes a few hundred thousand distinct CDR3 sequences, roughly 15% detected once. As for this clonotype: Its matching antigen is unknown.

V was clipped by 8 bases and J by 7 bases; unmatched bases: 7. The CDR3 runs 13 residues. This TCR came from a male donor with ankylosing spondylitis. The chain joins TRBV12-3 or TRBV12-4 to TRBJ1-2; 10 bases map to TRBD1. Material for sequencing was blood, either unsorted or a sorted T cell fraction (not recorded which). The CDR3 is CASWDRGIGGYTF. In nucleotides, the CDR3 is TGTGCCAGCTGGGACAGGGGTATAGGTGGCTACACCTTC.